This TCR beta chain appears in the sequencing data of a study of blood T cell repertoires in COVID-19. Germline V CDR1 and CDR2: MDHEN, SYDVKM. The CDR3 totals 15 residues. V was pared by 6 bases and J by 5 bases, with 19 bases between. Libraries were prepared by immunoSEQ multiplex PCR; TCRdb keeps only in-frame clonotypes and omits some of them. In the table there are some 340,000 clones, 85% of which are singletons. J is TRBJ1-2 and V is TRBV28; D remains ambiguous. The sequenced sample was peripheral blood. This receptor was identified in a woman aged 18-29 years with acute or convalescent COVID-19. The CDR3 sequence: CASRRPLAAGYGYTF. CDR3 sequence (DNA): TGTGCCAGCAGGCGCCCTTTAGCAGCCGGATATGGCTACACCTTC.